Listed here are 7 T cell receptor beta chains from one sample, sequenced in a study of blood T cells in healthy people across ages. A sample-barcoded 5' primer and a J-beta primer mix were used in a second PCR of roughly 7 to 11 cycles. TCRdb re-analysed the 5' RACE reads in MiXCR, keeping a single row per CDR3 protein. In the table there are some 1.5 million distinct CDR3 sequences, approximately 30% of which are singletons. The source material was blood. All receptors come from a young woman in good health.

This clonotype has at least ten counts. The chain uses TRBV20-1 and TRBJ2-1, with 9 bases fitting TRBD1. Germline V gives CDR1 DFQATT, CDR2 SNEGSKA (reference sequence). J lost 3 bases, V lost 5 bases, and 8 bases had no gene match. The CDR3 covers 15 residues. The CDR3 DNA is TGCAGTGCTGAAAGCCGGGACAGGGTCTACAATGAGCAGTTCTTC. This gives the protein CSAESRDRVYNEQFF.

This clonotype was seen many times. The V and J genes are TRBV4-3 and TRBJ2-1; possibly TRBD2 for D (6 bases). The germline V gene has CDR1 LGHNA and CDR2 YSLEER. V was trimmed by 6 bases and J by 6 bases, leaving 18 bases between them. This CDR3 is 15 amino acids long. CDR3 sequence reads: CASSSDRGRRNEQFF. The CDR3 nucleotides are TGCGCCAGCAGTTCCGATAGAGGGAGGCGCAATGAGCAGTTCTTC.

The V call is TRBV28, the J call TRBJ2-2, with D unclear. This CDR3 contains 13 residues. From germline, CDR1 is MDHEN and CDR2 SYDVKM. The germline V and J ends were trimmed by 7 bases and 11 bases, with 17 bases remaining between them. CDR3 sequence: CASTYSVVTELFF. CDR3 bases: TGTGCCAGCACTTACAGCGTGGTGACTGAGCTGTTTTTT.

The gene calls are TRBV7-9 and TRBJ1-6, with D hard to call. The CDR3 contains 13 residues. The ends were cut back, 7 bases at V and 7 bases at J, with 11 bases in the middle. Germline lookup yields CDR1 SEHNR and CDR2 FQNEAQ (reference sequence). In DNA form, the CDR3 reads TGTGCCAGCAAAACTGCCGGGAATTCACCCCTCCACTTT. As protein: CASKTAGNSPLHF. The whole variable domain, remainder taken from reference TRBV7-9 and TRBJ1-6, is DTGVSQNPRHKITKRGQNVTFRCDPISEHNRLYWYRQTLGQGPEFLTYFQNEAQLEKSRLLSDRFSAERPKGSFSTLEIQRTEQGDSAMYLCASKTAGNSPLHFGNGTRLTVT.

The chain joins TRBV7-8 to TRBJ2-6; maybe TRBD1 (5 bases). The V gene's germline CDR1 is SGHVS and CDR2 FQNEAQ. The CDR3 totals 17 residues. V lost 5 bases and J 0 bases, leaving 14 bases between the germline ends. The CDR3 loop reads CASSLFGASSGANVLTF. The CDR3 DNA is TGTGCCAGCAGCCTCTTTGGGGCGAGCTCTGGGGCCAACGTCCTGACTTTC.

V is TRBV7-6 and J is TRBJ2-1, with D perhaps matching TRBD2 (7 bases). The CDR3 consists of 15 residues. V dropped 1 base and J dropped 9 bases, with 16 bases sitting between them. The V gene's germline CDR1 is SGHVS and CDR2 FNYEAQ. The CDR3, as DNA: TGTGCCAGCAGCTTAGTCTTCGCGGGGGCGGGTGAGCAGTTCTTC. It translates to CASSLVFAGAGEQFF. Filled out from reference TRBV7-6 and TRBJ2-1, the complete variable domain reads GAGVSQSPRYKVTKRGQDVALRCDPISGHVSLYWYRQALGQGPEFLTYFNYEAQQDKSGLPNDRFSAERPEGSISTLTIQRTEQRDSAMYRCASSLVFAGAGEQFFGPGTRLTVL.

V gene TRBV9 combines with J gene TRBJ2-7; the D is unclear. Germline V lookup: CDR1 SGDLS, CDR2 YYNGEE. The CDR3 sequence is 13 residues long. V was cut by 0 bases and J by 3 bases, with 7 bases left in between. CDR3: CASSVGLGYEQYF. CDR3 DNA sequence: TGTGCCAGCAGCGTAGGGCTAGGCTACGAGCAGTACTTC.